The rows below give T cell receptor beta chains drawn from one sample of a study of blood T cells in healthy people across ages. From the 5' RACE reads, TCRdb called clonotypes with MiXCR, one entry per CDR3 protein. The sample includes 450,000 to 700,000 distinct CDR3 sequences, approximately 30% of them seen just once. The sequencing sample was made of blood. The receptors originated from a woman in her seventies in good health. CDR3s include the opening cysteine and the closing phenylalanine or tryptophan. The D gene is left open where the match is weak. Clone size is given for some rows only: seen once, a few or many times, or a class if the clone is expanded.

j_call d_call cdr3_length clone_size v_call cdr3_nt cdr3_aa
TRBJ1-2 . 13 few TRBV6-5 TGTGCCAGCAGCCCCCAGGGGTGGCGTGGCTACACCTTC CASSPQGWRGYTF
TRBJ2-1 . 15 . TRBV20-1 TGCAGTGCTAGTTACAGAGGGGGGGCAGTCAATGAGCAGTTCTTC CSASYRGGAVNEQFF
TRBJ2-7 . 15 . TRBV4-3 TGCGCCAGCAGCCAAGAATTTCGACAGATCTACGAGCAGTACTTC CASSQEFRQIYEQYF
TRBJ1-2 . 13 few TRBV7-2 TGTGCCAGCACCCCAGGACAAGGCCACGTCAATACCTTC CASTPGQGHVNTF
TRBJ1-2 . 17 . TRBV4-2 TGTGCCAGCAGCGACCCTTGGGGAGGGGAACCCAACTATGGCTACACCTTC CASSDPWGGEPNYGYTF
TRBJ2-1 . 16 many TRBV7-2 TGTGCCAGCAGTATTTGGGCCAGCCTATCCTACAATGAGCAGTTCTTC CASSIWASLSYNEQFF
TRBJ2-7 TRBD1 16 . TRBV20-1 TGCAGTGCTAGACCCCTCGACAGGGGAGACTCCTACGAGCAGTACTTC CSARPLDRGDSYEQYF
TRBJ2-7 TRBD1 13 few TRBV20-1 TGCAGTGCGGGACGGGACAGCACCTACGAGCAGTACTTC CSAGRDSTYEQYF
TRBJ2-5 TRBD1 13 few TRBV14 TGTGCCAGCAGCCCCGGACAGGGGGCCTCGCAGTACTTC CASSPGQGASQYF
TRBJ2-7 . 10 . TRBV27 TGTGCCGTAAGATGGAGCGAGCAGTACTTC CAVRWSEQYF
TRBJ2-1 . 15 . TRBV5-1 TGCGCCAGCAGCTGGCCGATTTTGTCCTACAATGAGCAGTTCTTC CASSWPILSYNEQFF
TRBJ2-1 TRBD2 15 . TRBV6-2/TRBV6-3 TGTGCCAGCAGTCGAGGGCGGGAGACCTACAATGAGCAGTTCTTC CASSRGRETYNEQFF
TRBJ1-3 . 15 . TRBV7-9 TGTGCCAGCAGCCGACGAGCCGGGGGCGGAAACACCATATATTTT CASSRRAGGGNTIYF
TRBJ1-2 . 12 . TRBV29-1 TGCAGTCCCCGACCACAGCTCGATGGCTACACCTTC CSPRPQLDGYTF
TRBJ1-3 . 12 few TRBV7-2 TGTGCCAGCAGCTTATACGGAAACACCATATATTTT CASSLYGNTIYF
TRBJ2-1 TRBD1 16 few TRBV5-1 TGCGCCAGCAGCTTGGTCCGGGACAGGGGGATAAATGAGCAGTTCTTC CASSLVRDRGINEQFF
TRBJ2-7 TRBD2 14 . TRBV20-1 TGCAGTGCTAGAGAAGGCGCGGGGGACTACGAGCAGTACTTC CSAREGAGDYEQYF
TRBJ2-3 TRBD2 16 . TRBV6-5 TGTGCCAGCAGTTACGGGACTAGCCTTAGCACAGATACGCAGTATTTT CASSYGTSLSTDTQYF
TRBJ1-1 . 13 . TRBV20-1 TGCAGTGCTAGAGAAGGCGAGAACACTGAAGCTTTCTTT CSAREGENTEAFF
TRBJ2-5 TRBD2 14 . TRBV20-1 TGCAGTGCTGGGGGGACTAGCGGGGAAGAGACCCAGTACTTC CSAGGTSGEETQYF
TRBJ2-1 TRBD2 17 . TRBV11-2 TGTGCCAGCAGCTTGACTAGCGGGGGGGCCAGAGTCAATGAGCAGTTCTTC CASSLTSGGARVNEQFF
TRBJ1-1 . 11 . TRBV25-1 TGTGCCAGCAGGACAGTCACTGAAGCTTTCTTT CASRTVTEAFF
TRBJ1-4 . 15 . TRBV5-6 TGTGCCAGCAATCCAGGGGCGCGCACTAATGAAAAACTGTTTTTT CASNPGARTNEKLFF
TRBJ1-2 . 14 . TRBV12-3/TRBV12-4 TGTGCCAGCACCCTTGGACAGTCTAACTATGGCTACACCTTC CASTLGQSNYGYTF
TRBJ1-1 . 14 few TRBV10-3 TGTGCCATCAGGGAGGACAGCATGAACACTGAAGCTTTCTTT CAIREDSMNTEAFF
TRBJ2-7 . 13 once TRBV24-1 TGTGCCACCAGTGATTCCACGTACTACGAGCAGTACTTC CATSDSTYYEQYF
TRBJ2-1 TRBD1 14 few TRBV11-2 TGTGCCAGCAGCATCGGGACAGGATGGGGTGAGCAGTTCTTC CASSIGTGWGEQFF
TRBJ2-4 . 13 . TRBV29-1 TGCAGCGTTGTAAACAGGGCGCAAAACATTCAGTACTTC CSVVNRAQNIQYF
TRBJ1-1 . 12 . TRBV7-9 TGTGCCAGCAGCCCAGGGACTTTTGAAGCTTTCTTT CASSPGTFEAFF
TRBJ2-5 . 13 . TRBV29-1 TGCAGCGTTGACCTTGGGGCGAGGGAGACCCGGTACTTC CSVDLGARETRYF
TRBJ2-3 TRBD1 15 few TRBV5-1 TGCGCCAGCAATTTCGGGGGACAGGGGGCAGATACGCAGTATTTT CASNFGGQGADTQYF
TRBJ1-2 TRBD1 13 few TRBV10-3 TGTGCCACTCGGACAGGGACCAACTATGGCTACACCTTC CATRTGTNYGYTF
TRBJ1-2 . 15 few TRBV12-2 TGTGCAAGTCGCCCACTGGAGGGGAGGGACTATGGCTACACCTTC CASRPLEGRDYGYTF
TRBJ2-3 . 14 . TRBV10-3 TGTGCCATCAGTGACCATAGTAGCACAGATACGCAGTATTTT CAISDHSSTDTQYF
TRBJ2-6 . 15 . TRBV4-2 TGTGCCAGCAGCCTGGGAAGGCCTGGGGCCAACGTCCTGACTTTC CASSLGRPGANVLTF
TRBJ1-2 TRBD1 12 many TRBV19 TGTGCCAGTAGGGACAGGGGAGATGGCTACACCTTC CASRDRGDGYTF
TRBJ2-1 . 20 . TRBV12-3/TRBV12-4 TGTGCCAGCAGTTTAGACGTTGGGGGGGCCTTAGGGACCCGCTACAATGAGCAGTTCTTC CASSLDVGGALGTRYNEQFF
TRBJ1-2 . 14 few TRBV27 TGTGCCAGCAGTTTTCTCCGAGAGAACTATGGCTACACCTTC CASSFLRENYGYTF
TRBJ2-1 TRBD2 17 few TRBV7-2 TGTGCCAGCAGCTTAGTGGGGGGGGGATCCCCCTACAATGAGCAGTTCTTC CASSLVGGGSPYNEQFF
TRBJ2-5 TRBD2 16 few TRBV7-2 TGTGCCAGCAGCTTTACCGGACTAGCGGGGCCAGAGACCCAGTACTTC CASSFTGLAGPETQYF
TRBJ2-3 . 13 many TRBV5-1 TGCGCCAGCAGCACGGGGAGCACAGATACGCAGTATTTT CASSTGSTDTQYF
TRBJ2-7 TRBD1 14 . TRBV18 TGTGCCAGCTCACCCCGGGACAGGGCAAGCGAGCAGTACTTC CASSPRDRASEQYF